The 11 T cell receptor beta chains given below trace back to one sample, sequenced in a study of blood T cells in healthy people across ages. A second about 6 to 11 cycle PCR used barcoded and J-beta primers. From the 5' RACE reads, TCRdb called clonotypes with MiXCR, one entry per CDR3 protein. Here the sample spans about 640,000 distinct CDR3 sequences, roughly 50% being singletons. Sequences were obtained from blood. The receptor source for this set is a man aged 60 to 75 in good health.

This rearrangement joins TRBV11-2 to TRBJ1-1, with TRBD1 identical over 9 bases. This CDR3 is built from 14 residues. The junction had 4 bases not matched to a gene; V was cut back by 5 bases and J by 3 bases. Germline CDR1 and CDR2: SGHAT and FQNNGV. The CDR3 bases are TGTGCCAGCAGCCATCGGACAGGGGACACTGAAGCTTTCTTT. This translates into CASSHRTGDTEAFF. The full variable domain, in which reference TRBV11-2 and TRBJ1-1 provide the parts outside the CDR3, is EAGVAQSPRYKIIEKRQSVAFWCNPISGHATLYWYQQILGQGPKLLIQFQNNGVVDDSQLPKDRFSAERLKGVDSTLKIQPAKLEDSAVYLCASSHRTGDTEAFFGQGTRLTVV.

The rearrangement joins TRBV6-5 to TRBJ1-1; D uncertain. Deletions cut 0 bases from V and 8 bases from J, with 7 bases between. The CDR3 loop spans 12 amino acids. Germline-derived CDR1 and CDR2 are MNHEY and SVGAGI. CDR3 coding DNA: TGTGCCAGCAGTTACTCAGTCGGCGAAGCTTTCTTT. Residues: CASSYSVGEAFF.

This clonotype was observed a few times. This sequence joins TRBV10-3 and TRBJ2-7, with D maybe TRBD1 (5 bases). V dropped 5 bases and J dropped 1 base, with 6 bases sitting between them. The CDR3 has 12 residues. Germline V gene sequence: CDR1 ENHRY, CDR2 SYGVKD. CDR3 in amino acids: CAISQGSYEQYF. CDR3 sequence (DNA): TGTGCCATCAGTCAGGGTTCCTACGAGCAGTACTTC.

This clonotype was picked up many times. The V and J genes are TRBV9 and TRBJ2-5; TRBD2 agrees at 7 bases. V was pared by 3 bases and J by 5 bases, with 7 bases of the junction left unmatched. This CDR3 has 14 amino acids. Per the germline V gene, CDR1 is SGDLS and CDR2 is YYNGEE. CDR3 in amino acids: CASSETSSGETQYF. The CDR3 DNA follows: TGTGCCAGCAGCGAGACTAGCTCCGGGGAGACCCAGTACTTC.

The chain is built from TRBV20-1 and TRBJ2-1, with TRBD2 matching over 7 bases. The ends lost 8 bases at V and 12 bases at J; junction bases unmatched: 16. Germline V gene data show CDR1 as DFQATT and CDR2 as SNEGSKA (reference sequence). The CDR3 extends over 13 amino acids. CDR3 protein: CSPWTSGVDGQFF. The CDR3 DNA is TGCAGTCCTTGGACTAGTGGGGTCGATGGGCAGTTCTTC.

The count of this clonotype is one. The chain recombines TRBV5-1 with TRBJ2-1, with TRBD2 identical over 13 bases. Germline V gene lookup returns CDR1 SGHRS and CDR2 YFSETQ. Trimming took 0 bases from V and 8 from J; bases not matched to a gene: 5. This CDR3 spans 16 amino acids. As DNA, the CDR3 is TGCGCCAGCAGCTTGGGACTAGCGGGGGGCGGATATGAGCAGTTCTTC. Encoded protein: CASSLGLAGGGYEQFF. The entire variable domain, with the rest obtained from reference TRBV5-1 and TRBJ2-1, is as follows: KAGVTQTPRYLIKTRGQQVTLSCSPISGHRSVSWYQQTPGQGLQFLFEYFSETQRNKGNFPGRFSGRQFSNSRSEMNVSTLELGDSALYLCASSLGLAGGGYEQFFGPGTRLTVL.

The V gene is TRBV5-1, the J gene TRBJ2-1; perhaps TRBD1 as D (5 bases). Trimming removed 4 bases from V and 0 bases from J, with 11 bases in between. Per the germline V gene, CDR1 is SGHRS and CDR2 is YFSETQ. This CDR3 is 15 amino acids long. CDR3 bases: TGCGCCAGCAGCGCAGACAGTGGCTCCTACAATGAGCAGTTCTTC. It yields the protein CASSADSGSYNEQFF. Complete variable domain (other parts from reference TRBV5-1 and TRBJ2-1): KAGVTQTPRYLIKTRGQQVTLSCSPISGHRSVSWYQQTPGQGLQFLFEYFSETQRNKGNFPGRFSGRQFSNSRSEMNVSTLELGDSALYLCASSADSGSYNEQFFGPGTRLTVL.

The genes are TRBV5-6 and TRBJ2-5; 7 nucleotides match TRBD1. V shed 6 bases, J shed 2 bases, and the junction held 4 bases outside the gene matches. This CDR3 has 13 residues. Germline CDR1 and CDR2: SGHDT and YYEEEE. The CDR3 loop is CASTLGQQETQYF. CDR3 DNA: TGTGCCAGCACCCTGGGACAGCAAGAGACCCAGTACTTC.

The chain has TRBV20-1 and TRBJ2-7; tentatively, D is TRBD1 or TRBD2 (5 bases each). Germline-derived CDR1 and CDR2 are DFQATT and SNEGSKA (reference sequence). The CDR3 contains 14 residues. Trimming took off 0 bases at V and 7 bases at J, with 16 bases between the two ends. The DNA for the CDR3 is TGCAGTGCTAGAGATGGGTCAGTGAGGGGTGAGCAGTACTTC. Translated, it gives CSARDGSVRGEQYF.

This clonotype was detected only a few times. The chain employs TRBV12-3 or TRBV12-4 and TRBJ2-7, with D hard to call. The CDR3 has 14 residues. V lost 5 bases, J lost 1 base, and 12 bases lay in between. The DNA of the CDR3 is TGTGCCAGCAGTCAAGTGCTAGGGTCCTACGAGCAGTACTTC. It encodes CASSQVLGSYEQYF.

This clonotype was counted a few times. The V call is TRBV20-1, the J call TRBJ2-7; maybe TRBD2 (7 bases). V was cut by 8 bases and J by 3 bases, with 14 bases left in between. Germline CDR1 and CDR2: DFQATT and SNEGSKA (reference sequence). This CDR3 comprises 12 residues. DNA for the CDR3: TGCAGTATAGGGGGGGGTATCTACGAGCAGTACTTC. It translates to CSIGGGIYEQYF.